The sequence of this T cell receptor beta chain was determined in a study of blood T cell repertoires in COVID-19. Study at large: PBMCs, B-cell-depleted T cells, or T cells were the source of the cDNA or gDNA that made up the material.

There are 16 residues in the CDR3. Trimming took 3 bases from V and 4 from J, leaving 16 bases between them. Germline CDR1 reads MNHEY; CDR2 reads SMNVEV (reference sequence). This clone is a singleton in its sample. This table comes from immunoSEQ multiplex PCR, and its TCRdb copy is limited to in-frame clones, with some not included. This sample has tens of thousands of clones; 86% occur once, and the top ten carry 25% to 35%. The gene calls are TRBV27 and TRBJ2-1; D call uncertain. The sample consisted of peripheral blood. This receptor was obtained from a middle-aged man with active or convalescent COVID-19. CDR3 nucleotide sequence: TGTGCCAGCAGTTTTCGTCGGCAGGTTGGGTACAATGAGCAGTTCTTC. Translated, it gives CASSFRRQVGYNEQFF.